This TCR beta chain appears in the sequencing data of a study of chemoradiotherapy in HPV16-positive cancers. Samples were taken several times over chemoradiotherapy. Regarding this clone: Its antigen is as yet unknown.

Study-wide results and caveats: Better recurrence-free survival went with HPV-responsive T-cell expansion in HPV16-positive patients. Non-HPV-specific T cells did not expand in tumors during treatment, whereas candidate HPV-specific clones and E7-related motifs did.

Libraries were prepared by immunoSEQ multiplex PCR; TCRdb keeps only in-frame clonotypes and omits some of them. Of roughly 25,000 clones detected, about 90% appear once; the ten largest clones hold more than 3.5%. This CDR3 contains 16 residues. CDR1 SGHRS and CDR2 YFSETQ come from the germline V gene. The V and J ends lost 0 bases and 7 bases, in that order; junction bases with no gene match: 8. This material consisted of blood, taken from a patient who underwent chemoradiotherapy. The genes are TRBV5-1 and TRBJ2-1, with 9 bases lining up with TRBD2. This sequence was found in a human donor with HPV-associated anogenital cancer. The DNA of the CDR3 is TGCGCCAGCAGCTTGGAAGTTAGCGGGAGTAAGAATGAGCAGTTCTTC. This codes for CASSLEVSGSKNEQFF.